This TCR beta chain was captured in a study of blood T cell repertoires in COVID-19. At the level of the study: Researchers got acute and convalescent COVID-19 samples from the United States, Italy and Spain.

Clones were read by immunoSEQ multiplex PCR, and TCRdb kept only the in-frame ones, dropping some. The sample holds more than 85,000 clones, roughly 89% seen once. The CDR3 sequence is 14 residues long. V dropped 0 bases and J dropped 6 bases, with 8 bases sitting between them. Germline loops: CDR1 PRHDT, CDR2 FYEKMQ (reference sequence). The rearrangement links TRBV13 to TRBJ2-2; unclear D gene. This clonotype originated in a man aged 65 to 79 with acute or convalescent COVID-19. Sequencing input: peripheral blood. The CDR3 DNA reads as TGTGCCAGCAGCTTAGGGAGGCCCCCCGGGGAGCTGTTTTTT. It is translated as CASSLGRPPGELFF.